A single sample is the source of the 16 T cell receptor beta chains below, sequenced in a study of CD8 T cells in Susac syndrome (dated by TCRdb to the late 2010s). Receptors were amplified or captured by the immunoSEQ multiplex PCR assay. RNA was extracted using the RNeasy kit, and roughly 0.5 to 1 ug of the RNA was reverse transcribed with random hexamers. TCRdb reprocessed the public reads (quality trimming at Q25 with fastp, clone calling with MiXCR) and kept in-frame beta chains. Rows are unified per CDR3 protein, each entry keeping the most common DNA and genes. A total of about 50,000 distinct CDR3 sequences appear in this sample, 93% of them only once. The ten largest clones add up to 0.5% to 0.6% of the sample. The sample consisted of CD8+ T cells from PBMCs. The receptors were gathered from a human donor with multiple sclerosis.

For this clonotype: Compared with germline, one end of the junction differs, possibly owing to a read error. The chain uses TRBV7-8 and TRBJ1-1, with D unresolved. CDR3 length: 9 amino acids. Germline assignment: CDR1 SGHVS and CDR2 FQNEAQ. The CDR3 region has the DNA TGTGCCAGCAGCTCCAACTTTGTCTTT. Protein sequence: CASSSNFVF.

The rearrangement uses TRBV4-1 and TRBJ2-5, with D possibly being TRBD1 (6 bases). Per germline, CDR1 MGHRA and CDR2 YSYEKL. The CDR3 length is 15 residues. The V and J ends lost 0 bases and 5 bases respectively, with 13 bases between them. CDR3 coding DNA: TGCGCCAGCAGCCAAGATATCGGACAGAGGGAGACCCAGTACTTC. Translating gives CASSQDIGQRETQYF.

V usage is TRBV7-9 and J usage is TRBJ1-1; 7 bases match TRBD1. Germline CDR1 and CDR2: SEHNR and FQNEAQ (reference sequence). V dropped 4 bases and J dropped 5; count of bases not matched to a gene: 13. This CDR3 comprises 16 residues. For the CDR3, the DNA is TGTGCCAGCAGCTCAGCTCCAGGGGGAGAAAGGACTGAAGCTTTCTTT. Amino acids: CASSSAPGGERTEAFF.

This clonotype was seen a single time. This chain joins TRBV30 and TRBJ1-1; D unresolved. V was cut by 1 base and J by 0 bases, with 6 bases left in between. The CDR3 loop spans 13 amino acids. Germline V gene data show CDR1 as GTSNPN and CDR2 as SVGIG (reference sequence). DNA for the CDR3: TGTGCCTGGAGTGCACGGTTGAACACTGAAGCTTTCTTT. Protein product: CAWSARLNTEAFF.

This chain connects TRBV7-9 to TRBJ2-5; the D gene is possibly TRBD1 (6 bases). The CDR3 consists of 15 residues. V was pared by 5 bases and J by 0 bases, with 13 bases between. Per the germline V gene, CDR1 is SEHNR and CDR2 is FQNEAQ (reference sequence). The CDR3 nucleotides read TGTGCCAGCAGCCGGACAGACCGGTACCAAGAGACCCAGTACTTC. Translation gives CASSRTDRYQETQYF.

The genes are TRBV11-2 and TRBJ1-1; D is uncertain. Trimming removed 5 bases at V and 1 base at J, with 17 bases between. Germline lookup yields CDR1 SGHAT and CDR2 FQNNGV. This CDR3 region has 16 residues. DNA for the CDR3: TGTGCCAGCAGCCCCCGGACCCTGAAGTCGAACACTGAAGCTTTCTTT. This sequence encodes CASSPRTLKSNTEAFF.

Note on this clonotype: At one boundary the junction diverges from the germline segment, which might be a read error. J is TRBJ1-3 and V is TRBV6-5, with a possible D match to TRBD1 (5 bases). CDR1 and CDR2 (germline): MNHEY, SVGAGI. The CDR3 has 20 residues. CDR3 coding DNA: TGTGCCAGCAGTTACGATGGAACAGGTTACTCCACGGGCTCTGCAAACACCATATATTTT. It yields the protein CASSYDGTGYSTGSANTIYF.

This chain links TRBV7-9 with TRBJ2-1, with 8 bases identical to TRBD1. The J segment lost 0 bases and the V segment lost 6 bases, leaving 7 bases of the junction unmatched. Germline V lookup: CDR1 SEHNR, CDR2 FQNEAQ (reference sequence). The CDR3 has 16 amino acids. The CDR3 region is CASSPRTGSSYNEQFF. The CDR3 DNA reads TGTGCCAGCAGTCCTAGGACAGGGAGCTCCTACAATGAGCAGTTCTTC.

V usage is TRBV5-4 and J usage is TRBJ1-2, with D unresolved. The CDR3 loop spans 14 amino acids. V dropped 0 bases and J dropped 2 bases, with 8 bases sitting between them. CDR1 is SGHNT and CDR2 is YYREEE in the germline V gene (reference sequence). The CDR3 nucleotides are TGTGCCAGCAGCTTGGGTTCGGGCAACTATGGCTACACCTTC. It specifies CASSLGSGNYGYTF.

The chain combines TRBV13 with TRBJ1-2, with 10 bases identical to TRBD1. The CDR3 covers 13 residues. Germline assignment: CDR1 PRHDT and CDR2 FYEKMQ (reference sequence). The V and J ends lost 5 bases and 4 bases, in that order; junction bases with no gene match: 1. CDR3 protein: CASSGDRGYGYTF. The CDR3 DNA is TGTGCCAGCAGCGGGGACAGGGGCTATGGCTACACCTTC.

This chain uses TRBV5-6 with TRBJ2-6; perhaps TRBD1 as D (5 bases). Germline V gene data show CDR1 as SGHDT and CDR2 as YYEEEE. This CDR3 comprises 19 residues. V was shortened by 3 bases and J by 4 bases, with 23 bases between the two germline ends. The CDR3 DNA sequence: TGTGCCAGCAGCTCGCCCAGGGTGCTTCCTCGGGTGGGGGCCAACGTCCTGACTTTC. Translated: CASSSPRVLPRVGANVLTF.

The rearrangement uses TRBV30 and TRBJ2-3; D unclear. Germline V gives CDR1 GTSNPN, CDR2 SVGIG (reference sequence). V was cut by 8 bases and J by 2 bases, with 5 bases left in between. The CDR3 is 10 residues long. CDR3 in DNA: TGTGCCGTAGACACAGATACGCAGTATTTT. It translates to CAVDTDTQYF.

This clonotype was detected only once. The chain is built from TRBV5-1 and TRBJ2-7; a weak D match, TRBD2 (6 bases). The CDR3 is 13 residues long. Germline CDR1 and CDR2: SGHRS and YFSETQ. V was trimmed by 0 bases and J by 5 bases, leaving 9 bases between them. The CDR3 reads CASSLAPGDEQYF. The CDR3 DNA reads TGCGCCAGCAGCTTGGCCCCGGGGGACGAGCAGTACTTC.

This chain connects TRBV4-1 to TRBJ2-5; 7 nucleotides match TRBD1. The CDR3 has 14 residues. Germline-derived CDR1 and CDR2 are MGHRA and YSYEKL. Trimming cost V 4 bases and J 5 bases; bases outside gene matches: 7. The CDR3 nucleotides are TGCGCCAGCAGCCTTTTACAGGGGTCGGAGACCCAGTACTTC. It is translated as CASSLLQGSETQYF.

The chain has TRBV29-1 and TRBJ1-2; TRBD1 matches at 7 bases. The V and J ends lost 4 bases and 4 bases, in that order; junction bases with no gene match: 9. The CDR3 covers 14 residues. Germline loops: CDR1 SQVTM, CDR2 ANQGSEA. The chain's CDR3 is CSVGTGTELYGYTF. The CDR3 DNA reads TGCAGCGTTGGGACCGGGACAGAACTCTATGGCTACACCTTC.

The rearrangement links TRBV11-2 to TRBJ2-5; no definite D call. V lost 5 bases and J 4 bases, leaving 14 bases between the germline ends. The CDR3 covers 14 residues. Germline V gives CDR1 SGHAT, CDR2 FQNNGV. The DNA of the CDR3 is TGTGCCAGCAGCCCAGCTTCCCTGGGAGAGACCCAGTACTTC. The encoded protein is CASSPASLGETQYF.